Sequencing of this TCR beta chain was carried out in a study of graft-versus-host responses after intestinal transplantation. Study as a whole: Anti-thymocyte globulin induction, then tacrolimus and steroids for around 3 years, went to all recipients. Study-wide results and caveats: Some patients had graft-donor T cell macrochimerism. In their allografts, the ratios of graft-versus-host to host-versus-graft T cell clones were high. Circulating GvH clones peaking coincided with falling HvG clones soon after transplant. Recipient marrow held GvH clones, some first seen in ileum or blood.

The CDR3 runs to 14 residues. Trimming took off 9 bases at V and 2 bases at J, with 16 bases between the two ends. Germline loops: CDR1 WNHNN, CDR2 SYGVQD (reference sequence). TCRdb keeps only in-frame clones here, not all; method: immunoSEQ multiplex PCR. The data contain about 92,000 clones, over 80% of them singletons. On this clone itself: Its antigen is still unknown.

This specimen consisted of unstimulated CD8+ T cells sorted from spleen or lymph node cells, obtained before intestinal transplant. V is TRBV10-1 and J is TRBJ2-5; D possibly corresponds to TRBD1 (5 bases). This sequence was found in a human donor who received an intestinal transplant. The CDR3 bases are TGCGCCAGTAGGACACAATATTATCAAGAGACCCAGTACTTC. Translation: CASRTQYYQETQYF.